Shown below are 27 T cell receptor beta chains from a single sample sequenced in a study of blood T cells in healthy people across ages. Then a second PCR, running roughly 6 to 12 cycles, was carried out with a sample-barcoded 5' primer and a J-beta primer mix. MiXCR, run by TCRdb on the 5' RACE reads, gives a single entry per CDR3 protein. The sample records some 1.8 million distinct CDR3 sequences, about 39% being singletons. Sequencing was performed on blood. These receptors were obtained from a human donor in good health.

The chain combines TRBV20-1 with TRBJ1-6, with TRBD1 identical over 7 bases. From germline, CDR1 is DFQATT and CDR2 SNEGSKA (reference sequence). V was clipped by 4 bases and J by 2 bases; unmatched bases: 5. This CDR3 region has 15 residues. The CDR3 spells CSAKGGGAYNSPLHF. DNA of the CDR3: TGCAGTGCTAAGGGAGGGGGCGCCTATAATTCACCCCTCCACTTT.

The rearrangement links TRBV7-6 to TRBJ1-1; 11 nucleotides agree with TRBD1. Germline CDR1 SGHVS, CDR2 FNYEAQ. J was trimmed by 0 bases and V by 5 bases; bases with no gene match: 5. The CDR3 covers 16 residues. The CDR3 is CASSPGQGALNTEAFF. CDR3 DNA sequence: TGTGCCAGCAGCCCAGGACAGGGGGCATTGAACACTGAAGCTTTCTTT.

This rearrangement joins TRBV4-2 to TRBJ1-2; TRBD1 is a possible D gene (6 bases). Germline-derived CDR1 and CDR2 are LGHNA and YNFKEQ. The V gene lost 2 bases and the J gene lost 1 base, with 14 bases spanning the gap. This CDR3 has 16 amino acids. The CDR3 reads CASSQLGWTVNYGYTF. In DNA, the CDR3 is TGTGCCAGCAGCCAATTAGGATGGACAGTTAACTATGGCTACACCTTC.

CDR3 in amino acids: CASSTNPGTAKETQYF. The CDR3 DNA follows: TGTGCCAGCAGCACAAATCCCGGGACAGCTAAAGAGACCCAGTACTTC. J is TRBJ2-5 and V is TRBV7-9; 7 bases are shared with TRBD1. Germline-derived CDR1 and CDR2 are SEHNR and FQNEAQ (reference sequence). The V segment lost 5 bases and the J segment 3 bases; nucleotides outside the gene matches: 12. CDR3 length: 16 residues.

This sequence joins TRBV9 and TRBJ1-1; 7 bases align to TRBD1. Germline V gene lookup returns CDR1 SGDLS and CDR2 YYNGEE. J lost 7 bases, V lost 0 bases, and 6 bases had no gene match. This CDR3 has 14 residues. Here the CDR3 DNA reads TGTGCCAGCAGCGTAGGGAAGGACAGGAATGAAGCTTTCTTT. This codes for CASSVGKDRNEAFF.

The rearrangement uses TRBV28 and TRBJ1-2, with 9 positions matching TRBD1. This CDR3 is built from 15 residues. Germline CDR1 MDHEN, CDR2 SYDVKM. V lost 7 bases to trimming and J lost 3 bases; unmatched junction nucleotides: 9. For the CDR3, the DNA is TGTGCCAGCATTACGGGACAGGGTTTATACTATGGCTACACCTTC. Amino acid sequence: CASITGQGLYYGYTF.

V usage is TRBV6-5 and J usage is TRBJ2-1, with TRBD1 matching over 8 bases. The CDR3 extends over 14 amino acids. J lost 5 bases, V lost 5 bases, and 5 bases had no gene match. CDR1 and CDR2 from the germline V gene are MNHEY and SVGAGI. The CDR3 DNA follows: TGTGCCAGCAGTCAGGAGGGACAGGACAATGAGCAGTTCTTC. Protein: CASSQEGQDNEQFF.

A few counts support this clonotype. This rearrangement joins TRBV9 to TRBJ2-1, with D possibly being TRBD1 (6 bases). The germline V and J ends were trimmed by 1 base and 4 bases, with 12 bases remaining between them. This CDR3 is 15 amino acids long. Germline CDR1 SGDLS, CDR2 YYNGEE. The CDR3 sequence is CASSVQGHLYNEQFF. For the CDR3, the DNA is TGTGCCAGCAGCGTACAGGGGCATCTTTACAATGAGCAGTTCTTC.

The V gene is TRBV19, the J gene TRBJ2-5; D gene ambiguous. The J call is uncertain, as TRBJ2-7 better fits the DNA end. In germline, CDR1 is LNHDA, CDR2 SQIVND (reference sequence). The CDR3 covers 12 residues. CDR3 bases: TGTGCCAGTAGTAACGGAGTTCGCGAGCAGTACTTC. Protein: CASSNGVREQYF.

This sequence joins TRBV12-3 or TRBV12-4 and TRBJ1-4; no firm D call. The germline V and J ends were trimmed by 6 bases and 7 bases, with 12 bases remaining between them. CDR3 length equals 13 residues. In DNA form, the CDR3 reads TGTGCCAGCAGCAAGATAACGGGTGAAAAACTGTTTTTT. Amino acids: CASSKITGEKLFF.

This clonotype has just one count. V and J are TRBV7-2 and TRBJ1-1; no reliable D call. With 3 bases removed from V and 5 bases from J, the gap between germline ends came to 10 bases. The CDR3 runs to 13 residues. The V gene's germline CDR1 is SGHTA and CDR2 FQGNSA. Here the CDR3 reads CASSFAERTEAFF. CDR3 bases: TGTGCCAGCAGCTTCGCAGAGCGGACTGAAGCTTTCTTT. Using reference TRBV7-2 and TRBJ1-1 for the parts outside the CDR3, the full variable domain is GAGVSQSPSNKVTEKGKDVELRCDPISGHTALYWYRQSLGQGLEFLIYFQGNSAPDKSGLPSDRFSAERTGGSVSTLTIQRTQQEDSAVYLCASSFAERTEAFFGQGTRLTVV.

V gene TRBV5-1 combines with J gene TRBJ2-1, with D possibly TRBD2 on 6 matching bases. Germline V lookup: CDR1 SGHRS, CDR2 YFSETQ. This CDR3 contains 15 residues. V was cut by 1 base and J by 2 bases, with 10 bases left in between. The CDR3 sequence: CASSLSSAPYNEQFF. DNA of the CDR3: TGCGCCAGCAGCTTGTCTAGCGCCCCCTACAATGAGCAGTTCTTC.

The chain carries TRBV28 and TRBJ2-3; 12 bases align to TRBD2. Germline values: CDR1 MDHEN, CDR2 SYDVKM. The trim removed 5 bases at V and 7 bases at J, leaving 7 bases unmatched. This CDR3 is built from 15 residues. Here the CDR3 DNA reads TGTGCCAGCAGTCTAGCGGGGGGGCCCATACATACGCAGTATTTT. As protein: CASSLAGGPIHTQYF.

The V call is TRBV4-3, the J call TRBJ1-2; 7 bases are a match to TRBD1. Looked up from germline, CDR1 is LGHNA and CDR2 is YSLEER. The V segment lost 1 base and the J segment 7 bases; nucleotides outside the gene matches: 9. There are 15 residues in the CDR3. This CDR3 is CASSQVRGPDCGYTF. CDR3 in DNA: TGCGCCAGCAGCCAAGTAAGGGGGCCGGACTGTGGCTACACCTTC.

In DNA form, the CDR3 reads TGTGCCAGCAGCGGGGACAGGTCCTCCTCCGGCGAGCAGTACTTC. It codes for CASSGDRSSSGEQYF. V and J are TRBV7-2 and TRBJ2-7, with 8 bases that match TRBD1. V lost 5 bases and J lost 6; bases outside the gene matches: 12. Germline V lookup: CDR1 SGHTA, CDR2 FQGNSA. CDR3 length: 15 residues. The entire variable domain, with the rest obtained from reference TRBV7-2 and TRBJ2-7, is as follows: GAGVSQSPSNKVTEKGKDVELRCDPISGHTALYWYRQSLGQGLEFLIYFQGNSAPDKSGLPSDRFSAERTGGSVSTLTIQRTQQEDSAVYLCASSGDRSSSGEQYFGPGTRLTVT.

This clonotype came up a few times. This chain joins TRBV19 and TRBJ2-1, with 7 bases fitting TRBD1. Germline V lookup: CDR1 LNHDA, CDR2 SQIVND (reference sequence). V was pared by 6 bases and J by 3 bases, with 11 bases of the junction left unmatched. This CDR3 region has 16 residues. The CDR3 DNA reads TGTGCCAGTAGCCCCCCGGACAGGAGTTACTACAATGAGCAGTTCTTC. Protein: CASSPPDRSYYNEQFF.

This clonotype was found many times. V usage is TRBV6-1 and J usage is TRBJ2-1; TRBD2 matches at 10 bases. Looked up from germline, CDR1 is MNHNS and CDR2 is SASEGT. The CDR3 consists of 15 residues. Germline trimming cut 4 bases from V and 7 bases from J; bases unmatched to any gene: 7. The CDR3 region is CASSATSGRWNEQFF. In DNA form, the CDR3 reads TGTGCCAGCAGTGCGACTAGCGGGCGGTGGAATGAGCAGTTCTTC.

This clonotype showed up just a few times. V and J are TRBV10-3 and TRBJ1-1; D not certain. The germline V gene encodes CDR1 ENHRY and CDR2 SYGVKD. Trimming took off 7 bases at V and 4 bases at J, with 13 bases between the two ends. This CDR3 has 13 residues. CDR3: CAIKADLGTEAFF. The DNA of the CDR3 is TGTGCCATCAAGGCCGACTTGGGCACTGAAGCTTTCTTT.

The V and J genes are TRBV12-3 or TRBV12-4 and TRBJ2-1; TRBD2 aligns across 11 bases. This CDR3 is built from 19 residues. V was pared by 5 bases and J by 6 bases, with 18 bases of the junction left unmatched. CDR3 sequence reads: CASSPYGLAGLGGGNEQFF. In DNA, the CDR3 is TGTGCCAGCAGTCCCTACGGACTAGCGGGTTTAGGGGGCGGCAATGAGCAGTTCTTC.

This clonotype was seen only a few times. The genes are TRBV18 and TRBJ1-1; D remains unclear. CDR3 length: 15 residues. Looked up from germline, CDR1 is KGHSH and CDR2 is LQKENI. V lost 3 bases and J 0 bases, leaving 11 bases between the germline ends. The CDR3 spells CASSPLGIMNTEAFF. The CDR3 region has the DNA TGTGCCAGCTCACCCCTAGGGATCATGAACACTGAAGCTTTCTTT.

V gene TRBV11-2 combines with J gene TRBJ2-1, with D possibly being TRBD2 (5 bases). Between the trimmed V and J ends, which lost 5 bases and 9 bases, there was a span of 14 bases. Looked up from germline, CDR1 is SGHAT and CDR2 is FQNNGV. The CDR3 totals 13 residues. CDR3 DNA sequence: TGTGCCAGCAGCCTCCTTAGCGTCGGTGAGCAGTTCTTC. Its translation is CASSLLSVGEQFF.

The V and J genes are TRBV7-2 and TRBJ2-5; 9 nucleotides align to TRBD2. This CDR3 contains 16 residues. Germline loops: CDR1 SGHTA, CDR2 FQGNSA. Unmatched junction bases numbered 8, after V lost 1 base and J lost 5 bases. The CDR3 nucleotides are TGTGCCAGCAGCTTAGTTCATGCGGGGGGGGTTGAGACCCAGTACTTC. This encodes CASSLVHAGGVETQYF.

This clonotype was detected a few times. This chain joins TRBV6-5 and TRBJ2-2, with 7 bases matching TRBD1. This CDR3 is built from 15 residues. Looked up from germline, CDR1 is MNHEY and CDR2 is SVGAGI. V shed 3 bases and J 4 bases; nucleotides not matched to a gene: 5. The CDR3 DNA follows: TGTGCCAGCAGTTATGACAGGGATTCCACCGGGGAGCTGTTTTTT. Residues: CASSYDRDSTGELFF.

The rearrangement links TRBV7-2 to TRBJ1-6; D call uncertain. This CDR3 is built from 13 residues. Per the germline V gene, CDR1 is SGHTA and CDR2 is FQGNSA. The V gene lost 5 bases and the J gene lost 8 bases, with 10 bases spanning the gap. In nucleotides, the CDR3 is TGTGCCAGCAGCACCATGTTCGATTCACCCCTCCACTTT. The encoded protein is CASSTMFDSPLHF.

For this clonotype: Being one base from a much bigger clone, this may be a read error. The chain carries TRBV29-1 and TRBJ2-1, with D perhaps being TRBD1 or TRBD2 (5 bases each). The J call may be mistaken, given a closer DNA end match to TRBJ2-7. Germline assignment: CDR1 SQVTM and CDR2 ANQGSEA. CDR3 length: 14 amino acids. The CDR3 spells CSVDRGGSYNEQYF. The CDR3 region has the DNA TGCAGCGTTGATCGTGGGGGTTCCTACAATGAGCAGTACTTC.

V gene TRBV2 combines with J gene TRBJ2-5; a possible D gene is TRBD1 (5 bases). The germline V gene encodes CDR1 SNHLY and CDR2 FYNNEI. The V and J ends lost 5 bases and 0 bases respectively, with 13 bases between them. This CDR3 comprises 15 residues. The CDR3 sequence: CASSPRQPYQETQYF. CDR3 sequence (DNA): TGTGCCAGCAGTCCAAGACAGCCGTACCAAGAGACCCAGTACTTC.

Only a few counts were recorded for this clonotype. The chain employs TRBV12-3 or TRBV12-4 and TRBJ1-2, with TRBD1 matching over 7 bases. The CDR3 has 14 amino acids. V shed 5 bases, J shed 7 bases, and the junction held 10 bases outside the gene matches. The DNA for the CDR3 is TGTGCCAGCAGTACCCTCAGGGGGGTTATTGGCTACACCTTC. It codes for CASSTLRGVIGYTF.